This T cell receptor (beta chain) was sequenced during a study of T cell responses to AZD1222 COVID-19 vaccine. Per germline, CDR1 MNHEY and CDR2 SMNVEV (reference sequence). CDR3 length: 14 amino acids. With 2 bases clipped from V and 4 bases from J, the junction kept 4 bases outside the gene matches. Comments on this clone: The target antigen is unknown.

Profiled with immunoSEQ multiplex PCR; TCRdb holds only in-frame clones, not every one. This table holds around 78,000 clones, about nine tenths found once. Study-wide results and caveats: Most donors were white British, females outnumbered males, and clonal diversity was possibly underestimated.

This chain links TRBV27 with TRBJ1-2; 7 nucleotides match TRBD1. The sample consisted of peripheral blood, taken 28 days after the second AZD1222 dose. The receptor was isolated from an adult who received the AZD1222 COVID-19 vaccine. CDR3 sequence (DNA): TGTGCCAGCAGTTTAAACAGGGGAGGCTATGGCTACACCTTC. The encoded protein is CASSLNRGGYGYTF.